The 16 T cell receptor beta chains below all came from one sample that was sequenced in a study of neurological immune-mediated disorders. TCRdb reanalysed the 5' RACE reads using MiXCR and keeps one entry per CDR3 protein. The data hold 20,000 or so distinct CDR3 sequences, with 7.5% observed a single time. The sample was CD8+ T cells from blood. Receptors originate from a woman aged 25 to 39 with HTLV-1-associated myelopathy (HAM/TSP).

This clonotype was counted ten times or more. The rearrangement joins TRBV5-4 to TRBJ1-1, with 7 bases fitting TRBD1. CDR1 is SGHNT, CDR2 YYREEE, per germline (reference sequence). V lost 3 bases, J lost 5 bases, and 10 bases stayed unmatched. CDR3 length: 15 amino acids. For the CDR3, the DNA is TGTGCCAGCAGCTCGGGAGCAGGGGGTCGGACTGAAGCTTTCTTT. Translated: CASSSGAGGRTEAFF.

This clonotype was observed many times. The junction differs from germline at one of its ends, possibly a read error. The chain has TRBV19 and TRBJ2-2; D not certain. The germline V gene encodes CDR1 LNHDA and CDR2 SQIVND (reference sequence). The CDR3 has 15 residues. The CDR3 bases are TGTGCCAGTAGTCTAACACTGACGAATACCGGGGAGCTGTTTTTT. Translation gives CASSLTLTNTGELFF.

This chain uses TRBV6-5 with TRBJ1-1; D unresolved. CDR1 and CDR2 from the germline V gene are MNHEY and SVGAGI. V lost 6 bases, J lost 5 bases, and 10 bases lay in between. The CDR3 runs to 12 residues. The CDR3 sequence: CASSRTKTEAFF. The CDR3, as DNA: TGTGCCAGCAGCCGAACTAAAACTGAAGCTTTCTTT.

There are many counts of this clonotype. J is TRBJ1-2 and V is TRBV20-1; D gene uncertain. Trimming took off 0 bases at V and 4 bases at J, with 9 bases between the two ends. CDR1 and CDR2 from the germline V gene are DFQATT and SNEGSKA (reference sequence). There are 13 residues in the CDR3. In nucleotides, the CDR3 is TGCAGTGCTAGAGATGCCGAGTTCTATGGCTACACCTTC. Amino acids: CSARDAEFYGYTF.

V usage is TRBV20-1 and J usage is TRBJ2-3, with 7 bases that match TRBD1. V dropped 2 bases and J dropped 1; count of bases not matched to a gene: 6. The CDR3 sequence is 15 residues long. Germline V lookup: CDR1 DFQATT, CDR2 SNEGSKA (reference sequence). CDR3: CSARNQGVGTDTQYF. In DNA form, the CDR3 reads TGCAGTGCTAGAAACCAGGGGGTCGGCACAGATACGCAGTATTTT.

This clonotype was detected ten times or more. The rearrangement uses TRBV5-6 and TRBJ1-1; weak D call: TRBD1 (6 bases). Per the germline V gene, CDR1 is SGHDT and CDR2 is YYEEEE. The CDR3 length is 12 residues. Deletions cut 4 bases from V and 6 bases from J, with 10 bases between. CDR3 nucleotides: TGTGCCAGCAGCATAGGGACATCTGAAGCTTTCTTT. Its translation: CASSIGTSEAFF.

In its sample, this clonotype was seen many times. V is TRBV25-1 and J is TRBJ2-2; the match to TRBD1 covers 7 bases. The V segment lost 3 bases and the J segment 3 bases; nucleotides outside the gene matches: 4. Germline-derived CDR1 and CDR2 are MGHDK and SYGVNS. CDR3 length: 15 residues. DNA of the CDR3: TGTGCCAGCAGTGAGGGACAGAGAGACACCGGGGAGCTGTTTTTT. Residues: CASSEGQRDTGELFF.

This clonotype has ten or more counts. Here the CDR3 reads CASSPYRRNTEAFF. As DNA, the CDR3 is TGTGCCAGCAGCCCGTACAGGAGGAACACTGAAGCTTTCTTT. The chain links TRBV5-6 to TRBJ1-1; maybe TRBD1 (5 bases). Germline values: CDR1 SGHDT, CDR2 YYEEEE. Trimming took off 4 bases at V and 1 base at J, with 11 bases between the two ends. The CDR3 covers 14 residues.

This clonotype has a count of ten or more. The genes are TRBV5-1 and TRBJ2-1; weak D call: TRBD2 (6 bases). This CDR3 comprises 16 residues. Germline assignment: CDR1 SGHRS and CDR2 YFSETQ. Trimming took off 0 bases at V and 5 bases at J, with 15 bases between the two ends. CDR3 protein: CASSLATRGFNNEQFF. Written as DNA, the CDR3 is TGCGCCAGCAGCTTGGCGACCCGGGGGTTCAACAATGAGCAGTTCTTC.

This clonotype showed up just once. V usage is TRBV20-1 and J usage is TRBJ2-2; D is ambiguous. Between the trimmed V and J ends, which lost 6 bases and 0 bases, there was a span of 8 bases. The CDR3 extends over 13 amino acids. Germline V gene sequence: CDR1 DFQATT, CDR2 SNEGSKA (reference sequence). CDR3: CSAPRANTGELFF. The CDR3 DNA sequence: TGCAGTGCCCCGCGCGCGAACACCGGGGAGCTGTTTTTT.

This clonotype was detected many times. This sequence joins TRBV15 and TRBJ2-1, with D perhaps TRBD1 (5 bases). The CDR3 has 13 residues. Germline lookup yields CDR1 LNHNV and CDR2 YYDKDF (reference sequence). Between the trimmed V and J ends, which lost 1 base and 8 bases, there was a span of 9 bases. The CDR3 sequence is CATSRGRADEQFF. The CDR3, as DNA: TGTGCCACCAGCAGAGGCAGGGCCGATGAGCAGTTCTTC. The full variable domain, rest sourced from reference TRBV15 and TRBJ2-1, is DAMVIQNPRYQVTQFGKPVTLSCSQTLNHNVMYWYQQKSSQAPKLLFHYYDKDFNNEADTPDNFQSRRPNTSFCFLDIRSPGLGDTAMYLCATSRGRADEQFFGPGTRLTVL.

This clonotype was counted ten times or more. The DNA for the CDR3 is TGCAGTGCTAGAGATTATACAGACCTAGCGGGGGGCGACACAGATACGCAGTATTTT. Translation gives CSARDYTDLAGGDTDTQYF. The genes are TRBV20-1 and TRBJ2-3; 11 bases match TRBD2. Trimming cost V 0 bases and J 2 bases; bases outside gene matches: 13. The CDR3 sequence is 19 residues long. Per the germline V gene, CDR1 is DFQATT and CDR2 is SNEGSKA (reference sequence).

This clonotype occurred many times. V is TRBV9 and J is TRBJ2-7; TRBD2 aligns across 11 bases. This CDR3 has 14 amino acids. V dropped 3 bases and J dropped 3; count of bases not matched to a gene: 2. The germline V gene encodes CDR1 SGDLS and CDR2 YYNGEE. The DNA for the CDR3 is TGTGCCAGCAGCGCCGGGACTAGCGGCTACGAGCAGTACTTC. This encodes CASSAGTSGYEQYF.

This clonotype came up many times. The V and J genes are TRBV20-1 and TRBJ1-5; 11 nucleotides match TRBD1. CDR1 and CDR2 from the germline V gene are DFQATT and SNEGSKA (reference sequence). The CDR3 consists of 15 residues. Unmatched junction bases numbered 6, after V lost 2 bases and J lost 6 bases. This chain's CDR3 is CSARWGQGDGQPQHF. The CDR3 DNA reads as TGCAGTGCTAGATGGGGACAGGGGGACGGTCAGCCCCAGCATTTT.

This clonotype was observed many times. V is TRBV29-1 and J is TRBJ2-1; D is ambiguous. Trimming removed 0 bases at V and 4 bases at J, with 1 base between. The length of the CDR3 is 11 residues. Germline CDR1 is SQVTM and CDR2 is ANQGSEA. CDR3 amino acids: CSVEDYNEQFF. Here the CDR3 DNA reads TGCAGCGTTGAAGATTACAATGAGCAGTTCTTC.

Ten or more counts support this clonotype. This chain joins TRBV4-1 and TRBJ1-1; a weak D match, TRBD1 (5 bases). V lost 0 bases and J lost 8, with 10 bases in between. The CDR3 covers 13 residues. Germline CDR1 is MGHRA and CDR2 is YSYEKL. CDR3 loop: CASSQDSRVEAFF. The CDR3 DNA follows: TGCGCCAGCAGCCAAGATTCCAGGGTCGAAGCTTTCTTT.